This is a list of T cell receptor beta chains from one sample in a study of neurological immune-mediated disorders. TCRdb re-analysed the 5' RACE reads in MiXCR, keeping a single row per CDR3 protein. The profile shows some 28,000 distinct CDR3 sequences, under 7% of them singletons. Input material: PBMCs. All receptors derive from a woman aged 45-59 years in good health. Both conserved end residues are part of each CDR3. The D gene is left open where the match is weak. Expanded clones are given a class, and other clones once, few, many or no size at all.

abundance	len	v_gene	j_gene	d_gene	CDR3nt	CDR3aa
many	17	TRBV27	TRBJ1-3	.	TGTGCCAGCAGTTCGCTTCGGGACAACTATCCTGGAAACACCATATATTTT	CASSSLRDNYPGNTIYF
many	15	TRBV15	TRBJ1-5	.	TGTGCCACCAGCAGAGACGGAAATAGCAATCAGCCCCAGCATTTT	CATSRDGNSNQPQHF
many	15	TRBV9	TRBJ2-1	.	TGTGCCAGCAGTGTGGACTGGGAGCCCTACAATGAGCAGTTCTTC	CASSVDWEPYNEQFF
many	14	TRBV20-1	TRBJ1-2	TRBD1	TGCAGTGCTAGAAACTTGGACAGGGTGGCTGGCTACACCTTC	CSARNLDRVAGYTF
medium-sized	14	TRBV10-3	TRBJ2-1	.	TGTGCCATCAGCCCGGGGCCGAGAAACAATGAGCAGTTCTTC	CAISPGPRNNEQFF
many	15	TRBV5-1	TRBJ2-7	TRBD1	TGCGCCAGCAGCTGGGGGACAGGGGGTATCTACGAGCAGTACTTC	CASSWGTGGIYEQYF
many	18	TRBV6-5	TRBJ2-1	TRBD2	TGTGCCAGCAGTTACTCTTATCTGGGGGGGAGCTCCTACAATGAGCAGTTCTTC	CASSYSYLGGSSYNEQFF
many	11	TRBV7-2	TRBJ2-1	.	TGTGCCAGCAGCTTAATTACCGCGCAGTTCTTC	CASSLITAQFF
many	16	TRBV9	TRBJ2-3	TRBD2	TGTGCCAGCAGCGTTGTTGATAGCGGGGGGGCAGGAACGCAGTATTTT	CASSVVDSGGAGTQYF
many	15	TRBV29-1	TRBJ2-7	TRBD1	TGCAGCGTTGCGGCCGGGACAGGGGGCCTGTACGAGCAGTACTTC	CSVAAGTGGLYEQYF
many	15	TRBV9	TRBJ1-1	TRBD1	TGTGCCAGCAGCGCCCGGACAGGGTTGAACACTGAAGCTTTCTTT	CASSARTGLNTEAFF
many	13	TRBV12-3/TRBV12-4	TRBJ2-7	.	TGTGCCAGCAGCACAAGGGGTTCAGGCGAGCAGTACTTC	CASSTRGSGEQYF
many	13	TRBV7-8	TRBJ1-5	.	TGTGCCAGCAGCTTCCGATCCGATCAGCCCCAGCATTTT	CASSFRSDQPQHF
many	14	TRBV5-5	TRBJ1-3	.	TGTGCCAGCAGCTTAACCTTCTCTGGAAACACCATATATTTT	CASSLTFSGNTIYF
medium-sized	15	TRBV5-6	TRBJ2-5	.	TGTGCCAGCAGCTTGGTCCCAGGGGAGGGAGAGACCCAGTACTTC	CASSLVPGEGETQYF
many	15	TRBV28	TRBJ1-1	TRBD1	TGTGCCAGCAGTCCCGGGGACAGGGTCGGCACTGAAGCTTTCTTT	CASSPGDRVGTEAFF
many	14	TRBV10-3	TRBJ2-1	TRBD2	TGTGCCACCACCTCCCAGGCGGGGGGAAATGAGCAGTTCTTC	CATTSQAGGNEQFF
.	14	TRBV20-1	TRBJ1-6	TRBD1	TGCAGTGCGCCGGGACAGGGGAGAAATTCACCCCTCCACTTT	CSAPGQGRNSPLHF
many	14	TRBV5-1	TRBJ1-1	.	TGCGCCAGCTCGCAGGGAGGGCAGAACACTGAAGCTTTCTTT	CASSQGGQNTEAFF
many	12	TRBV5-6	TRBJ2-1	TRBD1	TGTGCCAGCAGCTCCCGGGACAGGGGGAAGTTCTTC	CASSSRDRGKFF
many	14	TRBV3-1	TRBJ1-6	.	TGTGCCAGCAGCCGCAGCCTCTATAATTCACCCCTCCACTTT	CASSRSLYNSPLHF
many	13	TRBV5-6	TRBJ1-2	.	TGTGCCAGCAGCTTGGTGTCACACTATGGCTACACCTTC	CASSLVSHYGYTF
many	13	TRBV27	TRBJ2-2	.	TGTGCCAGCAGTCCACAGGGAACCGGGGAGCTGTTTTTT	CASSPQGTGELFF
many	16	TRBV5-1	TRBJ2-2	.	TGCGCCAGCACCCTTTCCAGTCAGGGATCGACCGGGGAGCTGTTTTTT	CASTLSSQGSTGELFF
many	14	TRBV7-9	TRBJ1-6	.	TGTGCCAGCAGCTTTTTGGACAATAATTCACCCCTCCACTTT	CASSFLDNNSPLHF
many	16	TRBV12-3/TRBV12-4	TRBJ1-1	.	TGTGCCAGCAGTCCAGTAAGCAGGGGTGGGAGCACTGAAGCTTTCTTT	CASSPVSRGGSTEAFF
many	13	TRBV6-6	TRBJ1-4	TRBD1	TGTGCCACCAGAGGACAGGTAGTGGAAAAACTGTTTTTT	CATRGQVVEKLFF
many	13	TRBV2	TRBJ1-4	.	TGTGCCAGCAGTAAAGAGGCGGGGGAAAAACTGTTTTTT	CASSKEAGEKLFF
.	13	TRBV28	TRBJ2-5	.	TGTGCCAGCAGTGGGCCGGGTCCGGGGACCCAGTACTTC	CASSGPGPGTQYF
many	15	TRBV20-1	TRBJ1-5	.	TGCAGTGCTAGTTGGGCATCCCAACTCAATCGGCCCCAGCATTTT	CSASWASQLNRPQHF
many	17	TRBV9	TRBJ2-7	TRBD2	TGTGCCAGCAGCGTAGACCCCACTAGCGGGGTTCTCTACGAGCAGTACTTC	CASSVDPTSGVLYEQYF
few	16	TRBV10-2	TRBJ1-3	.	TGCGCCAGCAGTGTTATTCCAGGGGCCTCTGGAAACACCATATATTTT	CASSVIPGASGNTIYF
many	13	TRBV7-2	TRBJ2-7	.	TGTGCCAGCAGCTCCTCGGCCTTGTACGAGCAGTACTTC	CASSSSALYEQYF
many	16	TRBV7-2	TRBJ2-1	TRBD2	TGTGCCAGCAGCTTAATTGCGGGAGGGCCCAGCGGTGAGCAGTTCTTC	CASSLIAGGPSGEQFF
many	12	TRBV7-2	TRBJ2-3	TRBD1	TGTGCCAGCAGCCGGACAGGGAAGACGCAGTATTTT	CASSRTGKTQYF
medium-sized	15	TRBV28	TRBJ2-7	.	TGTGCCAGCAGCCGAACAGGTCTGGGACTCTACGAGCAGTACTTC	CASSRTGLGLYEQYF
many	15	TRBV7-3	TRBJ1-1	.	TGTGCCAGCAGCCCCCAAAGCGGGATGAACACTGAAGCTTTCTTT	CASSPQSGMNTEAFF
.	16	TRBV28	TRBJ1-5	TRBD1	TGTGCCAGCAGTCCCCTCGGGACAGGGGGATATCAGCCCCAGCATTTT	CASSPLGTGGYQPQHF
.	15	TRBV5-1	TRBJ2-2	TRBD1	TGCGCCAGCAGCTGGGGACAGGGCCGCACCGGGGAGCTGTTTTTT	CASSWGQGRTGELFF
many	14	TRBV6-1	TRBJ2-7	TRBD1	TGTGCCAGCAGTGGACAGGGTGGCGGATACGAGCAGTACTTC	CASSGQGGGYEQYF
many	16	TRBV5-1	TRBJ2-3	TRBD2	TGCGCCAGCAGCCCCAGGACTAGCGGGGGGTCAGATACGCAGTATTTT	CASSPRTSGGSDTQYF
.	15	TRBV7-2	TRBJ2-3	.	TGTGCCAGCAGCCCTGACTCCCTCGGGACAGATACGCAGTATTTT	CASSPDSLGTDTQYF
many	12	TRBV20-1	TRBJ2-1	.	TGCAGTGCTTCCCGGGACGGCAATGAGCAGTTCTTC	CSASRDGNEQFF
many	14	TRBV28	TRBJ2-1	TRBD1	TGTGCCAGCAGAATAGACAGGGCCTACAATGAGCAGTTCTTC	CASRIDRAYNEQFF
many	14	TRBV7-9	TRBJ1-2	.	TGTGCCAGCAGCGAAGGACATGCGGGCTATGGCTACACCTTC	CASSEGHAGYGYTF
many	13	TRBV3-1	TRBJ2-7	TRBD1	TGTGCCAGCAGCCGAAGACAGGGCATGGCGCAGTACTTC	CASSRRQGMAQYF
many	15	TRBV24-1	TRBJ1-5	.	TGTGCCACCAGTGACCCGGCGGGGATAGGGCAGCCCCAGCATTTT	CATSDPAGIGQPQHF
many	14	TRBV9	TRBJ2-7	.	TGTGCCAGCAGCGTAGGGTCAGGCTCCTACGAGCAGTACTTC	CASSVGSGSYEQYF
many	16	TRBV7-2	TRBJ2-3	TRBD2	TGTGCCAGCAGCTTAGGGAGCGGGGCCCGCACAGATACGCAGTATTTT	CASSLGSGARTDTQYF
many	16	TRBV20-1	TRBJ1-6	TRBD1	TGCAGTGCTAGGGGATTGGACAGGGGAGGAAATTCACCCCTCCACTTT	CSARGLDRGGNSPLHF
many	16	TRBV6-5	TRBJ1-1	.	TGTGCCAGCAGTTATCGTGCGTCGGGAGGGCCCACTGAAGCTTTCTTT	CASSYRASGGPTEAFF
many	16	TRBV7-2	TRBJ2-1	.	TGTGCCAGCACCCCTGGAGGGGGGACATCCTACAATGAGCAGTTCTTC	CASTPGGGTSYNEQFF
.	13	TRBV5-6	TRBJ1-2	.	TGTGCCAGCAGCTTAAGGATATCCTCTGGCTACACCTTC	CASSLRISSGYTF
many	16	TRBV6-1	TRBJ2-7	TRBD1	TGTGCCAGCAGTGAAGCCGGGACAGTCCCCACCTACGAGCAGTACTTC	CASSEAGTVPTYEQYF
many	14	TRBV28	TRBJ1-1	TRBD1	TGTGCCAGCAATCCGACAGGGATGAACACTGAAGCTTTCTTT	CASNPTGMNTEAFF
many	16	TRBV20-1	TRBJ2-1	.	TGCAGTGCTAGAGGATTGGAAGCGGACTATTACAATGAGCAGTTCTTC	CSARGLEADYYNEQFF
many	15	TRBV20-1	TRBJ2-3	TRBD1	TGCAGTGCTAGAGAGACAGGGTCGTACACAGATACGCAGTATTTT	CSARETGSYTDTQYF
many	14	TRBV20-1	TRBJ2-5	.	TGCAGTGCTCCTCCGGGACTGGGGAGAGAGACCCAGTACTTC	CSAPPGLGRETQYF
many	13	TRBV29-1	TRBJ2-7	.	TGCAGCGTCAGAACCTCAGCGGACTACGAGCAGTACTTC	CSVRTSADYEQYF